The 29 T cell receptor beta chains listed next were all sequenced from one sample in a study of blood T cell repertoires in COVID-19. Measured with immunoSEQ multiplex PCR; TCRdb has only the in-frame clones, and not every one. Of 200,000 to 250,000 clones in the sample, 80% to 90% are singletons; the top ten hold under 4%. Sequenced material: PBMCs or T cells enriched from blood (not recorded which). The receptors derive from a woman younger than 35 in a cohort exposed to, infected with or recovered from COVID-19 (not recorded which).

CDR3 region: CASSYSNRGVNQPQHF. The CDR3 DNA reads TGTGCCAGCAGTTACTCGAATAGAGGAGTCAATCAGCCCCAGCATTTT. The chain has TRBV6-2 or TRBV6-3 and TRBJ1-5; no reliable D call. V lost 0 bases and J lost 3, with 12 bases in between. Germline CDR1 is MNHEY and CDR2 is SVGEGT. CDR3 length: 16 residues.

J is TRBJ2-3 and V is TRBV5-4; 11 positions agree with TRBD2. The CDR3 sequence is 16 residues long. Trimming cost V 4 bases and J 0 bases; bases outside gene matches: 4. The germline V gene has CDR1 SGHNT and CDR2 YYREEE (reference sequence). In DNA, the CDR3 is TGTGCCAGCAGCCCGACTAGCGGGACAAGCACAGATACGCAGTATTTT. Translating gives CASSPTSGTSTDTQYF.

This chain uses TRBV19 with TRBJ2-1; 14 nucleotides line up with TRBD2. This CDR3 is 13 amino acids long. V lost 7 bases and J lost 15; bases outside the gene matches: 8. Germline assignment: CDR1 LNHDA and CDR2 SQIVND (reference sequence). CDR3 amino acids: CASTLGLAGEWFF. CDR3 in DNA: TGTGCCAGTACCTTGGGACTAGCGGGAGAATGGTTCTTC.

The V and J genes are TRBV2 and TRBJ1-1; possibly TRBD1 for D (5 bases). From germline, CDR1 is SNHLY and CDR2 FYNNEI. The V end lost 2 bases, the J end lost 3 bases, and 10 bases lay between the germline ends. The CDR3 totals 14 residues. The chain's CDR3 is CASSERGGDTEAFF. For the CDR3, the DNA is TGTGCCAGCAGTGAACGAGGAGGGGACACTGAAGCTTTCTTT.

The genes are TRBV28 and TRBJ1-4; TRBD1 is a possible D gene (6 bases). Trimming left V 6 bases short and J 0 bases short, with 8 bases between. Germline-derived CDR1 and CDR2 are MDHEN and SYDVKM. The CDR3 sequence is 14 residues long. CDR3 in amino acids: CASSSGATNEKLFF. The CDR3 DNA reads as TGTGCCAGCAGCTCAGGGGCAACTAATGAAAAACTGTTTTTT.

The CDR3 region is CASSAATGGGSHGYTF. CDR3 sequence (DNA): TGTGCCAGCAGCGCTGCGACAGGGGGTGGTTCCCATGGCTACACCTTC. The rearrangement links TRBV9 to TRBJ1-2; 9 nucleotides match TRBD1. This CDR3 is 16 amino acids long. CDR1 and CDR2 from the germline V gene are SGDLS and YYNGEE. V gave up 3 bases and J gave up 6 bases; unmatched junction bases: 12.

CDR3 in amino acids: CASSLYSGDFGNTEAFF. CDR3 bases: TGTGCCAGCAGTTTATATTCTGGGGACTTCGGGAACACTGAAGCTTTCTTT. The chain uses TRBV27 and TRBJ1-1, with D perhaps TRBD1 (5 bases). The CDR3 is 17 residues long. Germline V CDR1 and CDR2: MNHEY, SMNVEV (reference sequence). V was cut by 1 base and J by 1 base, with 16 bases left in between.

The genes are TRBV19 and TRBJ1-4; D is ambiguous. Germline V lookup: CDR1 LNHDA, CDR2 SQIVND (reference sequence). The V end lost 7 bases, the J end lost 5 bases, and 17 bases lay between the germline ends. There are 15 residues in the CDR3. This CDR3 is CASKSVGRWNEKLFF. The CDR3 DNA sequence: TGTGCCAGTAAGAGCGTAGGTCGGTGGAATGAAAAACTGTTTTTT.

This clone occurred once. This chain joins TRBV11-2 and TRBJ1-5, with a possible D match to TRBD1 (5 bases). With 4 bases removed from V and 1 base from J, the gap between germline ends came to 11 bases. CDR3 size: 15 residues. The germline CDR1 and CDR2 sequences are SGHAT and FQNNGV. The CDR3 protein is CASSSGVRSNQPQHF. The CDR3 coding sequence is TGTGCCAGCAGCTCGGGGGTTAGAAGCAATCAGCCCCAGCATTTT.

The rearrangement joins TRBV5-6 to TRBJ1-1; D remains unclear. The germline gives CDR1 SGHDT, CDR2 YYEEEE. V lost 0 bases and J 1 base, leaving 7 bases between the germline ends. The CDR3 is 14 amino acids. The CDR3 region is CASSLVTANTEAFF. The CDR3 DNA is TGTGCCAGCAGCTTGGTTACAGCGAACACTGAAGCTTTCTTT.

The V and J genes are TRBV24-1 and TRBJ1-1, with 8 bases aligning to TRBD1. CDR1 is KGHDR and CDR2 is SFDVKD in the germline V gene. The V and J ends lost 1 base and 8 bases, in that order; junction bases with no gene match: 2. The CDR3 consists of 13 residues. The CDR3 protein is CATSDLGTGEAFF. In DNA, the CDR3 is TGTGCCACCAGTGATTTAGGGACAGGAGAAGCTTTCTTT.

The genes are TRBV11-3 and TRBJ1-5; 7 nucleotides align to TRBD1. Per the germline V gene, CDR1 is SGHNT and CDR2 is YENEEA. With 4 bases clipped from V and 7 bases from J, the junction kept 4 bases outside the gene matches. The CDR3 spans 13 residues. The CDR3 region has the DNA TGTGCCAGCAGCTATACAGGGGACCAGCCCCAGCATTTT. Protein product: CASSYTGDQPQHF.

This chain connects TRBV5-4 to TRBJ2-1, with unresolved D. Trimming took 0 bases from V and 0 from J, leaving 7 bases between them. The germline V gene has CDR1 SGHNT and CDR2 YYREEE (reference sequence). This CDR3 comprises 15 residues. The CDR3 nucleotides are TGTGCCAGCAGCTTGGCAATCAGCTCCTACAATGAGCAGTTCTTC. It yields the protein CASSLAISSYNEQFF.

The chain couples TRBV7-2 to TRBJ1-2, with 12 bases aligning to TRBD1. After removal of 5 bases from V and 8 bases from J, the junction contained 9 bases not matched to a gene. The CDR3 is made up of 15 amino acids. Germline loops: CDR1 SGHTA, CDR2 FQGNSA. The CDR3 here is CASSPDSGTGGGYTF. The CDR3 bases are TGTGCCAGCAGCCCAGACTCCGGGACAGGGGGCGGCTACACCTTC.

The rearrangement links TRBV2 to TRBJ2-7; the match to TRBD1 covers 9 bases. The CDR3 spans 14 residues. CDR1 and CDR2 (germline): SNHLY, FYNNEI. Trimming removed 5 bases from V and 6 bases from J; junction bases left unmatched: 8. The CDR3 DNA reads TGTGCCAGCAGTACCGGGACAGGGCTAACCGAGCAGTACTTC. It encodes CASSTGTGLTEQYF.

The rearrangement joins TRBV19 to TRBJ2-6, with TRBD1 matching 10 bases. The germline V gene has CDR1 LNHDA and CDR2 SQIVND (reference sequence). V gave up 6 bases and J gave up 1 base; unmatched junction bases: 6. The CDR3 length is 17 residues. CDR3 sequence: CASSMGQGFSGANVLTF. CDR3 coding DNA: TGTGCCAGTAGCATGGGACAGGGGTTTTCTGGGGCCAACGTCCTGACTTTC. The variable domain in full, completed from reference TRBV19 and TRBJ2-6, reads DGGITQSPKYLFRKEGQNVTLSCEQNLNHDAMYWYRQDPGQGLRLIYYSQIVNDFQKGDIAEGYSVSREKKESFPLTVTSAQKNPTAFYLCASSMGQGFSGANVLTFGAGSRLTVL.

The sample holds one count of this clone. The chain is built from TRBV5-8 and TRBJ1-4, with 7 bases fitting TRBD1. Germline V gene data show CDR1 as SGHTS and CDR2 as YDEGEE. V was pared by 1 base and J by 0 bases, with 6 bases of the junction left unmatched. This CDR3 comprises 17 residues. CDR3 nucleotide sequence: TGTGCCAGCAGCTTGATCGGGCAGGGGGCAACTAATGAAAAACTGTTTTTT. This translates into CASSLIGQGATNEKLFF. Using reference TRBV5-8 and TRBJ1-4 for the parts outside the CDR3, the full variable domain is EAGVTQSPTHLIKTRGQQATLRCSPISGHTSVYWYQQALGLGLQFLLWYDEGEERNRGNFPPRFSGRQFPNYSSELNVNALELEDSALYLCASSLIGQGATNEKLFFGSGTQLSVL.

In DNA, the CDR3 is TGTGCCAGCAGCCGAACAGGGGGCAACGAGCAGTACTTC. Protein product: CASSRTGGNEQYF. The rearrangement links TRBV12-3 or TRBV12-4 to TRBJ2-7, with TRBD1 matching over 9 bases. The CDR3 covers 13 residues. Germline trimming cut 6 bases from V and 5 bases from J; bases unmatched to any gene: 5.

J is TRBJ2-2 and V is TRBV18; the D is unclear. The germline gives CDR1 KGHSH, CDR2 LQKENI. V was trimmed by 2 bases and J by 5 bases, leaving 9 bases between them. CDR3 size: 14 residues. CDR3 region: CASSPKTDTGELFF. The DNA of the CDR3 is TGTGCCAGCTCACCAAAAACAGATACCGGGGAGCTGTTTTTT.

The V and J genes are TRBV27 and TRBJ1-2; 8 bases are shared with TRBD1. V gave up 5 bases and J gave up 2 bases; unmatched junction bases: 10. The CDR3 extends over 16 amino acids. The germline V gene has CDR1 MNHEY and CDR2 SMNVEV (reference sequence). The CDR3 nucleotides are TGTGCCAGCAGTCCCGGCCGGACAGGGAAAAACTATGGCTACACCTTC. Protein: CASSPGRTGKNYGYTF.

On this clone itself: Relative to the germline gene, one junction end is altered; a read error may explain this. V is TRBV7-9 and J is TRBJ1-6; D perhaps matches TRBD1 (6 bases). Germline CDR1 and CDR2: SEHNR and FQNEAQ (reference sequence). This CDR3 comprises 12 residues. The CDR3 is CASSPTGQKIDF. DNA for the CDR3: TGTGCCAGCAGCCCCACGGGACAAAAAATCGACTTT.

This clone appeared once. The gene calls are TRBV24-1 and TRBJ2-2; perhaps TRBD2 as D (6 bases). Between the trimmed V and J ends, which lost 3 bases and 2 bases, there was a span of 12 bases. Germline CDR1 reads KGHDR; CDR2 reads SFDVKD. CDR3 length equals 16 residues. CDR3 sequence: CATSDAGGGNTGELFF. CDR3 bases: TGTGCCACCAGTGATGCTGGGGGAGGAAACACCGGGGAGCTGTTTTTT.

V is TRBV4-2 and J is TRBJ1-2, with 7 bases that match TRBD1. Germline values: CDR1 LGHNA, CDR2 YNFKEQ. The CDR3 is 13 amino acids. Trimming removed 8 bases from V and 3 bases from J; junction bases left unmatched: 6. As DNA, the CDR3 is TGTGCCAGCGGAGGGGGCGCGGACTATGGCTACACCTTC. This codes for CASGGGADYGYTF.

This chain links TRBV18 with TRBJ2-1; 7 bases map to TRBD1. CDR3 length: 18 amino acids. V shed 5 bases, J shed 12 bases, and the junction held 25 bases outside the gene matches. Germline-derived CDR1 and CDR2 are KGHSH and LQKENI. CDR3 in DNA: TGTGCCAGCTCATTAACAGCCATCCGGGACAGTATGGCAATGAGGCAGTTCTTC. Amino acid sequence: CASSLTAIRDSMAMRQFF.

V usage is TRBV27 and J usage is TRBJ1-2; D perhaps matches TRBD1 (5 bases). Trimming shortened V by 2 bases and J by 1 base, and 8 bases separated the two germline ends. CDR1 is MNHEY, CDR2 SMNVEV, per germline (reference sequence). The CDR3 is 14 residues long. The CDR3 sequence is CASSLTDSNYGYTF. In DNA form, the CDR3 reads TGTGCCAGCAGTTTAACCGACAGTAACTATGGCTACACCTTC.

The chain is built from TRBV24-1 and TRBJ1-5; tentative D call: TRBD1 (5 bases). Germline V gene sequence: CDR1 KGHDR, CDR2 SFDVKD. Trimming removed 3 bases at V and 1 base at J, with 12 bases between. The CDR3 runs 16 residues. Here the CDR3 DNA reads TGTGCCACCAGTGATAGCCAGGGATTCAGCAATCAGCCCCAGCATTTT. This sequence encodes CATSDSQGFSNQPQHF.

The chain couples TRBV7-8 to TRBJ1-2; no clear D. Germline CDR1 is SGHVS and CDR2 is FQNEAQ. Trimming took 8 bases from V and 4 from J, leaving 11 bases between them. The CDR3 covers 12 residues. CDR3 amino acids: CASGRAFYGYTF. The CDR3 region has the DNA TGTGCCAGCGGGCGGGCATTCTATGGCTACACCTTC.

This chain uses TRBV18 with TRBJ2-5; 7 positions agree with TRBD2. From germline, CDR1 is KGHSH and CDR2 LQKENI. Unmatched junction bases numbered 9, after V lost 6 bases and J lost 5 bases. The CDR3 spans 14 residues. The CDR3 region is CASSPGRGGETQYF. The CDR3 DNA sequence: TGTGCCAGCTCCCCCGGACGGGGAGGGGAGACCCAGTACTTC.

This rearrangement joins TRBV24-1 to TRBJ2-2; the match to TRBD2 covers 11 bases. Germline CDR1 and CDR2: KGHDR and SFDVKD. The CDR3 loop spans 18 amino acids. Trimming removed 3 bases from V and 0 bases from J; junction bases left unmatched: 5. CDR3 in amino acids: CATSDGLAGGSNTGELFF. CDR3 in DNA: TGTGCCACCAGTGATGGGCTAGCGGGAGGATCGAACACCGGGGAGCTGTTTTTT.